The rows below give T cell receptor beta chains drawn from one sample of a study of shared clonotypes between healthy human individuals. Generated by immunoSEQ multiplex PCR, the TCRdb table keeps only in-frame clones and is missing some. The table includes roughly 2,000,000 clones, 93% detected once. What was sequenced was naive CD8+ T cells from PBMCs. Receptor source: a man younger than 35 in good health. Some clones in this sample may be carry-over from other donors' samples. Each CDR3 is given with its conserved first and last residue. D genes are given only for firm matches. Clone size, where shown, is once, few, many, or a class for clones that have expanded.

TRBD2	TRBJ2-3	TRBV11-3	NA	CASSSGLAGDSDTQYF	TGTGCCAGCAGCTCGGGACTAGCGGGAGACTCAGATACGCAGTATTTT
NA	TRBJ2-7	TRBV27	NA	CASSLAEVPYEQYF	TGTGCCAGCAGTTTAGCAGAAGTCCCCTACGAGCAGTACTTC
NA	TRBJ2-7	TRBV28	NA	CASSLFEGPSYEQYF	TGTGCCAGCAGTTTATTTGAGGGGCCGTCCTACGAGCAGTACTTC
NA	TRBJ2-7	TRBV4-1	NA	CASSQGGQGAYEQYF	TGCGCCAGCAGCCAAGGAGGCCAGGGAGCCTACGAGCAGTACTTC
TRBD1	TRBJ2-7	TRBV12-5	NA	CASGSQITSGQPYEQYF	TGTGCTAGTGGTTCACAAATCACCTCGGGACAGCCCTACGAGCAGTACTTC
TRBD2	TRBJ2-7	TRBV28	NA	CAIRPGLVSSEQYF	TGTGCCATCAGACCGGGACTAGTTTCTTCCGAGCAGTACTTC
TRBD2	TRBJ2-2	TRBV28	NA	CASSLYRTRNTGELFF	TGTGCCAGCAGTCTTTATCGGACTAGAAACACCGGGGAGCTGTTTTTT
NA	TRBJ2-5	TRBV19	NA	CASSRLVRQETQYF	TGTGCCAGTAGTAGACTAGTTCGCCAAGAGACCCAGTACTTC
NA	TRBJ2-7	TRBV14	NA	CASSQGHEQYF	TGTGCCAGCAGCCAAGGACACGAGCAGTACTTC
TRBD2	TRBJ2-2	TRBV30	NA	CAWSVPGGPPAGELFF	TGTGCCTGGAGTGTACCGGGAGGCCCACCAGCCGGGGAGCTGTTTTTT
TRBD2	TRBJ2-7	TRBV19	NA	CATLSGSQTGEQYF	TGTGCCACCCTTAGCGGGAGTCAAACCGGCGAGCAGTACTTC
TRBD2	TRBJ2-3	TRBV5-1	NA	CASSLELAGVTDTQYF	TGCGCCAGCAGCTTGGAGCTAGCGGGAGTCACAGATACGCAGTATTTT
TRBD1	TRBJ2-2	TRBV9	NA	CASSPTGTGITGELFF	TGTGCCAGCAGCCCCACCGGGACAGGGATCACCGGGGAGCTGTTTTTT
NA	TRBJ2-1	TRBV11-2	NA	CASSLDPRVGDEQFF	TGTGCCAGCAGCTTAGATCCCCGAGTGGGGGATGAGCAGTTCTTC
NA	TRBJ2-1	TRBV7-3	once	CASSFTEVGVNEQFF	TGTGCCAGCAGCTTCACAGAAGTAGGGGTCAATGAGCAGTTCTTC
NA	TRBJ2-1	TRBV28	NA	CASSSQVELRTINEQFF	TGTGCCAGCAGTTCCCAAGTGGAACTACGCACCATCAATGAGCAGTTCTTC
TRBD1	TRBJ1-5	TRBV28	few	CASSAGQGVWGNQPQHF	TGTGCCAGCAGCGCAGGACAGGGAGTTTGGGGGAATCAGCCCCAGCATTTT
NA	TRBJ2-3	TRBV7-3	NA	CASSLGAGPPTDTQYF	TGTGCCAGCAGCTTAGGGGCAGGTCCTCCAACGGATACGCAGTATTTT
NA	TRBJ1-1	TRBV28	NA	CASSLSFEGNTEAFF	TGTGCCAGCAGTTTGTCATTTGAGGGTAACACTGAAGCTTTCTTT
TRBD1	TRBJ2-3	TRBV29-1	NA	CSAPRTGSSTDTQYF	TGCAGCGCTCCACGGACAGGCTCTAGCACAGATACGCAGTATTTT
TRBD2	TRBJ2-1	TRBV29-1	NA	CSVLAGSSYNEQFF	TGCAGCGTTTTAGCGGGAAGCTCCTACAATGAGCAGTTCTTC
TRBD1	TRBJ2-2	TRBV23-1	NA	CASTRGTGRTKIYTGELFF	TGCGCCAGCACCCGAGGGACAGGGAGGACAAAAATTTACACCGGGGAGCTGTTTTTT
TRBD2	TRBJ2-1	TRBV15	NA	CATSSRLAGRDEQFF	TGTGCCACCAGCTCCCGACTAGCGGGAAGGGATGAGCAGTTCTTC
NA	TRBJ1-4	TRBV7-6	NA	CASSLSDGRPANEKLFF	TGTGCCAGCAGCTTGTCCGATGGACGGCCGGCTAATGAAAAACTGTTTTTT
TRBD1	TRBJ2-1	TRBV7-3	NA	CASSPTGTGESNEQFF	TGTGCCAGCAGCCCCACCGGGACAGGGGAGAGCAATGAGCAGTTCTTC
NA	TRBJ2-5	TRBV7-9	NA	CASSSRGWDKEETQYF	TGTGCCAGCAGCTCGAGGGGATGGGACAAGGAAGAGACCCAGTACTTC
NA	TRBJ2-1	TRBV4-1	NA	CASSRGAGDPYNEQFF	TGCGCCAGCAGCCGGGGGGCGGGAGACCCGTACAATGAGCAGTTCTTC
NA	TRBJ2-3	TRBV28	once	CASSFSWGTDTQYF	TGTGCCAGCAGTTTCTCTTGGGGCACAGATACGCAGTATTTT
TRBD2	TRBJ2-7	TRBV18	NA	CASSLRPGLAGGLREQYF	TGTGCCAGCTCGCTCCGGCCAGGACTAGCGGGAGGTTTGCGCGAGCAGTACTTC
TRBD1	TRBJ2-3	TRBV7-9	NA	CASRWDSSSTDTQYF	TGTGCCAGCAGGTGGGACAGTTCTAGCACAGATACGCAGTATTTT
NA	TRBJ2-1	TRBV9	NA	CASSPYGTYNEQFF	TGTGCCAGCAGCCCTTACGGTACCTACAATGAGCAGTTCTTC